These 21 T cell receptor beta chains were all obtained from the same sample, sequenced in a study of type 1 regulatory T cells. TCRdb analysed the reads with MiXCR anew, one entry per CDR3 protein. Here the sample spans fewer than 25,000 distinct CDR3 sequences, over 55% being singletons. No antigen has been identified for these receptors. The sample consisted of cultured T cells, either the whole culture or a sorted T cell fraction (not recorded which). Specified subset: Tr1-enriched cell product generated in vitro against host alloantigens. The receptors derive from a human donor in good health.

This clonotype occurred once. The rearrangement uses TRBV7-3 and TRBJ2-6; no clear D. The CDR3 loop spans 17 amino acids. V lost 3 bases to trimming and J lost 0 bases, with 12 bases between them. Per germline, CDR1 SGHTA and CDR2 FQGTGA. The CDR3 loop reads CASSLRQPSSGANVLTF. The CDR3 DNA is TGTGCCAGCAGCTTGAGGCAGCCGAGCTCTGGGGCCAACGTCCTGACTTTC.

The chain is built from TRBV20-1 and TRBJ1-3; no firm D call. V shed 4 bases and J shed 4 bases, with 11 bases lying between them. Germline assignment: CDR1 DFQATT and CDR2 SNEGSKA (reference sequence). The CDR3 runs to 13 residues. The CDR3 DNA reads TGCAGTGCTAACCGGGGTAGGGGAAACACCATATATTTT. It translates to CSANRGRGNTIYF.

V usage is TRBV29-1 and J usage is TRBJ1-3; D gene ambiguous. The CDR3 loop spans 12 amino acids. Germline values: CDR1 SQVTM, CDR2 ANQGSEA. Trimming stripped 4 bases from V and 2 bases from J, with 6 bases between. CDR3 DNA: TGCAGCGTTGGGACCGCTGGAAACACCATATATTTT. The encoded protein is CSVGTAGNTIYF.

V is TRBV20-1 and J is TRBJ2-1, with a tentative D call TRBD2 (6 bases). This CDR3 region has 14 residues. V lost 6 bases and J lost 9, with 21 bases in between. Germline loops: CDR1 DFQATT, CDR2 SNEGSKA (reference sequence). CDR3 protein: CSAPFAGQRGEQFF. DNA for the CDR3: TGCAGTGCCCCCTTTGCGGGGCAGAGGGGTGAGCAGTTCTTC.

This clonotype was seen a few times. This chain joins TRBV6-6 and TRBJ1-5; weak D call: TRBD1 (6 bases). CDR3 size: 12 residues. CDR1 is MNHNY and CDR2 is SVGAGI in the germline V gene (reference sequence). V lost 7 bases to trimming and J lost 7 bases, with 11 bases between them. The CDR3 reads CASKGTFQPQHF. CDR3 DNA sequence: TGTGCCAGCAAGGGGACATTCCAGCCCCAGCATTTT.

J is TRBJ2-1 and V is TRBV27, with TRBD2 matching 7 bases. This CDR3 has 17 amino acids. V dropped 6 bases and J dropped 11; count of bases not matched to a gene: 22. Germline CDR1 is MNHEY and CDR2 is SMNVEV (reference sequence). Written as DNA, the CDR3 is TGTGCCAGCAGCACCCAGTCGCACGGGACTACTTTGTGGAAGCAGTTCTTC. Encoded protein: CASSTQSHGTTLWKQFF.

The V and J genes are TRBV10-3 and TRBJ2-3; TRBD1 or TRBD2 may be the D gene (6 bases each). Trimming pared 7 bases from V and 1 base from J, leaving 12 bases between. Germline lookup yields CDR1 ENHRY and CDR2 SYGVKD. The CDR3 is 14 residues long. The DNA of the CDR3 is TGTGCCATCAAAAGGGGGGAAGGCACAGATACGCAGTATTTT. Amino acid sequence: CAIKRGEGTDTQYF.

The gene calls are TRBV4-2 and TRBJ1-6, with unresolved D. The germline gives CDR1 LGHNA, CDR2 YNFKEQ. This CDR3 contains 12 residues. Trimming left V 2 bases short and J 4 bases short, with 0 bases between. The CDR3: CASSQYNSPLHF. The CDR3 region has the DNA TGTGCCAGCAGCCAATATAATTCACCCCTCCACTTT.

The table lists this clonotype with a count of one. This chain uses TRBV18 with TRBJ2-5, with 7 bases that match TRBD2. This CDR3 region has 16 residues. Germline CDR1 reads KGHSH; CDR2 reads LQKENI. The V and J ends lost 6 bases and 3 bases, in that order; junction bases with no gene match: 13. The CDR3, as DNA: TGTGCCAGCTCGCCCCAGCGGGGAGCGAGGAAAGAGACCCAGTACTTC. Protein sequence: CASSPQRGARKETQYF.

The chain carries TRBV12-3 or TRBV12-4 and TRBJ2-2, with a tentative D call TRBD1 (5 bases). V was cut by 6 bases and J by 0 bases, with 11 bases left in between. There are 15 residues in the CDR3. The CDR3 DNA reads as TGTGCCAGCAGGCAGGGTTTCCCGAACACCGGGGAGCTGTTTTTT. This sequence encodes CASRQGFPNTGELFF.

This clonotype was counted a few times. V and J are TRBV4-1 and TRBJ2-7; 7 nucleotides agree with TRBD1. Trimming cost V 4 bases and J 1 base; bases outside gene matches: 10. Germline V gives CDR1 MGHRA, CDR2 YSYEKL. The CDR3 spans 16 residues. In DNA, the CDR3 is TGCGCCAGCAGCCTCCCCCGGACAGGCGAATCCTACGAGCAGTACTTC. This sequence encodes CASSLPRTGESYEQYF.

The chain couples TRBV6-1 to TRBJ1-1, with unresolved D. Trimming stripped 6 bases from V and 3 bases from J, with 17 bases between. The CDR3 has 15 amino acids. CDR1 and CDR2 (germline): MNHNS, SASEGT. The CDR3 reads CASSVRTSRDTEAFF. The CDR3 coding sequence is TGTGCCAGCAGCGTCAGAACTTCGCGGGACACTGAAGCTTTCTTT.

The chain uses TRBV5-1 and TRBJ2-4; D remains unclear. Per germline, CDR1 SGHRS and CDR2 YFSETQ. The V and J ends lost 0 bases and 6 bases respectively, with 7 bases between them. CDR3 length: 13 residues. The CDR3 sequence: CASSLETANIQYF. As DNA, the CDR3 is TGCGCCAGCAGCTTGGAGACGGCAAACATTCAGTACTTC.

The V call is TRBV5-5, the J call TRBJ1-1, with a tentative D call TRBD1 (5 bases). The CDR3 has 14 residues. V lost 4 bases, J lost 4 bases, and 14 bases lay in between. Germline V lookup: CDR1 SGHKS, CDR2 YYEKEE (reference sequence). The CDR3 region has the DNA TGTGCCAGCAGCGTCCGAGGGGAAGGCACTGAAGCTTTCTTT. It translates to CASSVRGEGTEAFF.

CDR3 sequence: CASSSRDRGYGYTF. CDR3 sequence (DNA): TGTGCCAGCAGCAGCCGGGACAGGGGCTATGGCTACACCTTC. V gene TRBV5-5 combines with J gene TRBJ1-2; 10 bases fit TRBD1. The CDR3 is 14 residues long. Germline loops: CDR1 SGHKS, CDR2 YYEKEE (reference sequence). J lost 4 bases, V lost 4 bases, and 4 bases had no gene match.

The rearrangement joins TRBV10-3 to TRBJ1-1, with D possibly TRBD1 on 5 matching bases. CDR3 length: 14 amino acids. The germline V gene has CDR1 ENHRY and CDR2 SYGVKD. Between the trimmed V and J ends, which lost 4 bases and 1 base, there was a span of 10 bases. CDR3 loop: CAISGRQGNTEAFF. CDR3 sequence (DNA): TGTGCCATCAGTGGCCGTCAGGGGAACACTGAAGCTTTCTTT.

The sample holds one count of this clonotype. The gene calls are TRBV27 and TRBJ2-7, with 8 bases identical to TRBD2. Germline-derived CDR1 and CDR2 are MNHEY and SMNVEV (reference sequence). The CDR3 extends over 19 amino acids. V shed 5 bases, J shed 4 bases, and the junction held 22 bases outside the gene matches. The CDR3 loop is CASSASGGGTTYKRYEQYF. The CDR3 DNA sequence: TGTGCCAGCAGTGCATCTGGCGGGGGGACGACCTATAAAAGATACGAGCAGTACTTC.

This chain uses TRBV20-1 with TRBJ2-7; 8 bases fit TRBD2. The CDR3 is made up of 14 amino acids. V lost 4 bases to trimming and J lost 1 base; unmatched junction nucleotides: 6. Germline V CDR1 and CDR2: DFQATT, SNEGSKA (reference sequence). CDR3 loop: CSANIAGSSYEQYF. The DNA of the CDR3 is TGCAGTGCTAATATAGCGGGGTCTTCCTACGAGCAGTACTTC.

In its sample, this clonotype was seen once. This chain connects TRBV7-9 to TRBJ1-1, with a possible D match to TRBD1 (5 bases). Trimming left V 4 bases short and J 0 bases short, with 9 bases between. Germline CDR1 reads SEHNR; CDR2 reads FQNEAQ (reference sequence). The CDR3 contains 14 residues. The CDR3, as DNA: TGTGCCAGCAGCTCCGGGACGGTGAACACTGAAGCTTTCTTT. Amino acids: CASSSGTVNTEAFF. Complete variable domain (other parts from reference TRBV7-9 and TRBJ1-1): DTGVSQNPRHKITKRGQNVTFRCDPISEHNRLYWYRQTLGQGPEFLTYFQNEAQLEKSRLLSDRFSAERPKGSFSTLEIQRTEQGDSAMYLCASSSGTVNTEAFFGQGTRLTVV.

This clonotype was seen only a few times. In DNA, the CDR3 is TGTGCCAGTAGTATAAGATCGACCTCAGGGATAGCCCTCCACTTT. Protein sequence: CASSIRSTSGIALHF. This chain links TRBV19 with TRBJ1-6, with a possible D match to TRBD1 (5 bases). V was shortened by 2 bases and J by 14 bases, with 19 bases between the two germline ends. CDR1 is LNHDA and CDR2 is SQIVND in the germline V gene (reference sequence). The CDR3 consists of 15 residues.

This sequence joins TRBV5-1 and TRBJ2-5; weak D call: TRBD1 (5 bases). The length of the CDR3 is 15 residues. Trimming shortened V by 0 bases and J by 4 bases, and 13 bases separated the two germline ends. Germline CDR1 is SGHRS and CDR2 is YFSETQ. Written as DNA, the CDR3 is TGCGCCAGCAGCTTGGAGTCCAGGGCATCAGAGACCCAGTACTTC. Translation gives CASSLESRASETQYF. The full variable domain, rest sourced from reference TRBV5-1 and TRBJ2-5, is KAGVTQTPRYLIKTRGQQVTLSCSPISGHRSVSWYQQTPGQGLQFLFEYFSETQRNKGNFPGRFSGRQFSNSRSEMNVSTLELGDSALYLCASSLESRASETQYFGPGTRLLVL.